The TCR beta chain described here comes from a study of blood T cell repertoires in COVID-19. Study context: Collection of acute and convalescent COVID-19 samples took place in the United States, Italy and Spain.

The CDR3 length is 13 residues. Deletions cut 1 base from V and 6 bases from J, with 9 bases between. CDR1 and CDR2 (germline): LGHDT, YNNKEL (reference sequence). The repertoire was sequenced with immunoSEQ multiplex PCR; TCRdb's copy has only in-frame clones and lacks some. The table has roughly 180,000 clones, 80% to 90% seen once. The clonotype was recovered from a woman aged 45-59 years with COVID-19, enrolled during active disease. The chain links TRBV3-1 (or the pseudogene TRBV3-2) to TRBJ1-2; a possible D gene is TRBD1 (6 bases). Source material: peripheral blood. As DNA, the CDR3 is TGTGCCAGCAGCCAAGTAGCAGGGGATGGCTACACCTTC. Translated: CASSQVAGDGYTF.